A selection of T cell receptor beta chains follows, all from one sample in a study of CD8 T cells in ankylosing spondylitis. MiXCR was run by TCRdb on the 5' RACE reads, yielding one entry per CDR3 protein. The table lists about 440,000 distinct CDR3 sequences, over 15% of them singletons. What was sequenced was blood, either unsorted or a sorted T cell fraction (not recorded which). These receptors were collected from a male donor with ankylosing spondylitis. Each CDR3 is given with its conserved first and last residue.

>TRBJ2-1|TRBV20-1
CSARHRDRVMNEQFF
>TRBJ1-3|TRBV6-5
CASSYSLSTGRGNTIYF
>TRBJ2-1|TRBV7-6
CASSLDGTVYNEQFF
>TRBJ2-4|TRBV7-3
CASSLNGAGIQYF
>TRBJ2-2|TRBV5-1
CASSLGDSGLNTGELFF
>TRBJ2-7|TRBV2
CASRGTSVEQYF
>TRBJ2-1|TRBV27
CASSLEVRWGSNNEQFF
>TRBJ2-1|TRBV2
CASRGTSGRLDEQFF
>TRBJ2-5|TRBV13
CASSRRYQETQYF
>TRBJ2-5|TRBV11-2
CASSLSPATETQYF
>TRBJ2-5|TRBV12-3/TRBV12-4
CASRRTGRGETQYF
>TRBJ2-3|TRBV7-8
CASSLGQRGYTDTQYF
>TRBJ2-3|TRBV20-1
CSASGRSTRTDTQYF
>TRBJ1-6|TRBV20-1
CSAIGMTYSEKSPLHF
>TRBJ2-3|TRBV27
CASSLEGSRTDTQYF
>TRBJ2-7|TRBV5-1
CASSVQQGVAYEQYF
>TRBJ1-5|TRBV7-2
CASSLAWGQPQHF
>TRBJ1-1|TRBV20-1
CSASSGTGPEAFF
>TRBJ1-6|TRBV5-1
CASSTRDGRNSPLHF
>TRBJ2-1|TRBV5-1
CASSLLLAGANNEQFF
>TRBJ2-7|TRBV20-1
CSAIRAKPYEQYF
>TRBJ2-3|TRBV9
CASSSAGLGPQYF
>TRBJ2-1|TRBV6-1
CASSPRVGDSSYNEQFF
>TRBJ1-1|TRBV27
CASSYMTGRDTEAFF
>TRBJ2-2|TRBV7-9
CASSPTAGGSGELFF
>TRBJ1-4|TRBV15
CATSRAGQGGEKLFF
>TRBJ2-6|TRBV6-5
CASSYLVSGANVLTF
>TRBJ1-2|TRBV6-5
CASSYPQGADYGYTF
>TRBJ1-3|TRBV12-3/TRBV12-4
CASRGDSSGNTIYF
>TRBJ1-1|TRBV29-1
CSAHREEPEAFF
>TRBJ2-5|TRBV3-1
CASSQMTAQETQYF
>TRBJ1-3|TRBV10-2
CASKVGVGSDTIYF
>TRBJ2-5|TRBV20-1
CSARDWGRQETQYF
>TRBJ2-5|TRBV7-8
CASSFGLAGPVETQYF
>TRBJ2-7|TRBV11-2
CASSQTTGTYEQYF